What follows is one T cell receptor (beta chain) and its context. This sample is part of a study of blood T cell repertoires in COVID-19. Across the study: Spain, Italy and the United States supplied samples that represented acute and convalescent COVID-19.

Participants reported their clinical history, and cohort assignment relied on those reports. Germline loops: CDR1 LNHNV, CDR2 YYDKDF (reference sequence). V was clipped by 3 bases and J by 3 bases; unmatched bases: 9. The CDR3 length is 16 residues. This table comes from immunoSEQ multiplex PCR, and its TCRdb copy is limited to in-frame clones, with some not included. Of 290,000 or so clones listed, almost 90% are singletons. This receptor was taken from a woman aged 18-29 years with acute COVID-19. The rearrangement uses TRBV15 and TRBJ2-3, with 7 positions matching TRBD1. The specimen sequenced was PBMCs or T cells enriched from blood (not recorded which). CDR3 DNA: TGTGCCACCAGCAGGCATTTACAGGGGAGAACAGATACGCAGTATTTT. As protein: CATSRHLQGRTDTQYF.